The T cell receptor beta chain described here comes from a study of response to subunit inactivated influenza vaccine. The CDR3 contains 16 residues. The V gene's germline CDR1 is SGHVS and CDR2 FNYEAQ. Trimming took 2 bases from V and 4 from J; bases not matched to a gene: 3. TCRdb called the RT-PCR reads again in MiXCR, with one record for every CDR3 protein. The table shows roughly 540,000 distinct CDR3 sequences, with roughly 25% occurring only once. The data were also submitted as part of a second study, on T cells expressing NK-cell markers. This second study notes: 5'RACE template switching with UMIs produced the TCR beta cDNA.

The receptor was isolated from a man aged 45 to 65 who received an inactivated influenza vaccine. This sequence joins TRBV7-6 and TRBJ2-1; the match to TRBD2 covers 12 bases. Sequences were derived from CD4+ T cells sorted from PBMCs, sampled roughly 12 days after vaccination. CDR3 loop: CASSLNLAGGYNEQFF. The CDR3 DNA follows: TGTGCCAGCAGCTTAAATCTAGCGGGGGGGTACAATGAGCAGTTCTTC.